Listed below are T cell receptor beta chains from one sample, sequenced in a study of response to subunit inactivated influenza vaccine. One entry per CDR3 protein, called by TCRdb with MiXCR from the RT-PCR reads. The sample carries around 500,000 distinct CDR3 sequences, 11% recorded once. The input for sequencing was PBMCs from blood, taken about 40 days after vaccination. Receptor source: a man aged 45 to 65 who received an inactivated influenza vaccine. Both conserved end residues are part of each CDR3. A D gene is named only where the DNA matches it firmly. The size of a clone is reported for some rows only, either as once, few or many, or as a class for expanded clones.

V	J	size	D	DNA	CDR3
TRBV27	TRBJ1-5	-	-	TGTTCCAGCAGTCCCTCGCTCCCTGGGAATCAGCCCCAGCATTTT	CSSSPSLPGNQPQHF
TRBV12-3/TRBV12-4	TRBJ2-1	few	-	TGTGCCAGCAGTCTGTATGGGGGGCCCGTTCGAAATGAGCAGTTCTTC	CASSLYGGPVRNEQFF
TRBV5-6	TRBJ2-7	few	TRBD1	TGTGCCAGCACCCGAAGGGGGCGGGCGCCCTACGAGCAGTACTTC	CASTRRGRAPYEQYF
TRBV5-1	TRBJ1-1	many	TRBD1	TGCGCCAGCAGCGGACGACAGGGAACGAACACTGAAGCTTTCTTT	CASSGRQGTNTEAFF
TRBV20-1	TRBJ2-7	many	-	TGCAGTGCTTCTGGGACGACCTCCTACGAGCAGTACTTC	CSASGTTSYEQYF
TRBV6-1	TRBJ2-2	many	TRBD1	TGTGCCAGCAGGGGACAGGGAGTCCCCGGGGAGCTGTTTTTT	CASRGQGVPGELFF
TRBV4-3	TRBJ2-5	few	TRBD2	TGCGCCAGCAGCCATTGCGCCGGGACTAGCGGGGGAGAGACCCAGTACTTC	CASSHCAGTSGGETQYF
TRBV9	TRBJ2-7	many	TRBD1	TGTGCCAGCAGCGCGGGACAGGGGGCCTCCTACGAGCAGTACTTC	CASSAGQGASYEQYF
TRBV5-1	TRBJ2-2	few	-	TGCGCCAGCGGGAAGGGGGACCTAAACACCGGGGAGCTGTTTTTT	CASGKGDLNTGELFF
TRBV20-1	TRBJ2-1	few	-	TGCAGTGCTCCCCCTGGGGAGGCCAACTACAATGAGCAGTTCTTC	CSAPPGEANYNEQFF
TRBV4-1	TRBJ2-3	few	-	TGCGCCAGCAGCCACTCTTCCCGGGGGACACCCTTCACAGATACGCAGTATTTT	CASSHSSRGTPFTDTQYF
TRBV28	TRBJ2-1	-	TRBD2	TGTGCCAGCAGTTTAACTAGCGGGGGCGTATACAATGAGCAGTTCTTC	CASSLTSGGVYNEQFF
TRBV7-3	TRBJ1-6	-	-	TGTGCCAGCAGCCCGGGGACTGCGAAGGATTCACCCCTCCACTTT	CASSPGTAKDSPLHF
TRBV7-2	TRBJ1-1	-	-	TGTGCCAGCAGCCAAACCCCGACAGTTGAAGCTTTCTTT	CASSQTPTVEAFF
TRBV7-9	TRBJ2-5	few	-	TGTGCCAGCAGCTTTTTCGGGGGAGACCAGTACTTC	CASSFFGGDQYF
TRBV6-1	TRBJ1-1	many	-	TGTGCCAGCAGTCGTGCGGGGACGAACACTGAAGCTTTCTTT	CASSRAGTNTEAFF
TRBV11-2	TRBJ2-5	many	-	TGTGCCAGCAGCCCCGGTCTTTTAGAGACCCAGTACTTC	CASSPGLLETQYF
TRBV20-1	TRBJ2-1	-	-	TGCAGTGCTAAGAACTCCTACAATGAGCAGTTCTTC	CSAKNSYNEQFF
TRBV20-1	TRBJ2-3	few	-	TGCAGTTCAGGATTCAGGCCAGATACGCAGTATTTT	CSSGFRPDTQYF
TRBV30	TRBJ2-7	-	TRBD1	TGTGCCTGCGGACAGGGAAACTCCTACGAGCAGTACTTC	CACGQGNSYEQYF
TRBV5-4	TRBJ2-7	-	TRBD1	TGTGCCAGCAGCTGGCCAGGGGGCTATGCCGAGCAGTACTTC	CASSWPGGYAEQYF
TRBV27	TRBJ2-6	few	-	TGTGCCAGCAGTTTAAAGGGGATAGGGGCTGGGGCCAACGTCCTGACTTTC	CASSLKGIGAGANVLTF
TRBV7-2	TRBJ2-5	-	TRBD2	TGTGCCAGCAGCTTAGTGCCAGCGGGAGCCTCACAAGAGACCCAGTACTTC	CASSLVPAGASQETQYF
TRBV11-2	TRBJ1-1	few	-	TGTGCCAGCAGCTTAGAACCGGGTGTAACTGAAGCTTTCTTT	CASSLEPGVTEAFF
TRBV28	TRBJ2-7	-	TRBD2	TGTGCCAGCAGTTTTCGCGGACTAGCCTCTCCCGAGCAGTACTTC	CASSFRGLASPEQYF
TRBV15	TRBJ1-3	few	-	TGTGCCACCAGCAGAGGAGGGACCACAGGGCACTCTGGAAACACCATATATTTT	CATSRGGTTGHSGNTIYF
TRBV5-1	TRBJ1-2	-	-	TGCGCCAGCAGCAGGGACGGGACGTCGGGTAACTATGGCTACACCTTC	CASSRDGTSGNYGYTF
TRBV27	TRBJ2-5	-	-	TGTGCCAGCAGTTTACGTGGCAGGGTCTGGCAAGAGACCCAGTACTTC	CASSLRGRVWQETQYF
TRBV29-1	TRBJ2-7	few	TRBD2	TGCAGCGTTTCGGCGGGAGGGAGCGAGCAGTACTTC	CSVSAGGSEQYF
TRBV12-3/TRBV12-4	TRBJ1-1	-	-	TGTGCCAGCAGTTTACGACAAAGGATAGAATTGAACACTGAAGCTTTCTTT	CASSLRQRIELNTEAFF
TRBV6-1	TRBJ1-3	-	-	TGTGCCAGCAGTAAGGCGGGACATCTTGCAGGAAACACCATATATTTT	CASSKAGHLAGNTIYF
TRBV20-1	TRBJ2-5	few	TRBD2	TGCAGTTCCAGGGGGGCCCCGGGGCTAGCGGGAGAAGAGACCCAGTACTTC	CSSRGAPGLAGEETQYF
TRBV5-1	TRBJ2-7	few	-	TGCGCCAGCAGCTCTGCAGCGATACGCAGCTTCGAGCAGTACTTC	CASSSAAIRSFEQYF
TRBV12-3/TRBV12-4	TRBJ2-5	many	-	TGTGCCAGCAGTTTTCGGGCTCTAGAGACCCAGTACTTC	CASSFRALETQYF
TRBV10-3	TRBJ2-5	-	TRBD2	TGTGCCATCAGAGATAGCGGGGGGGGGTCTGAGACCCAGTACTTC	CAIRDSGGGSETQYF